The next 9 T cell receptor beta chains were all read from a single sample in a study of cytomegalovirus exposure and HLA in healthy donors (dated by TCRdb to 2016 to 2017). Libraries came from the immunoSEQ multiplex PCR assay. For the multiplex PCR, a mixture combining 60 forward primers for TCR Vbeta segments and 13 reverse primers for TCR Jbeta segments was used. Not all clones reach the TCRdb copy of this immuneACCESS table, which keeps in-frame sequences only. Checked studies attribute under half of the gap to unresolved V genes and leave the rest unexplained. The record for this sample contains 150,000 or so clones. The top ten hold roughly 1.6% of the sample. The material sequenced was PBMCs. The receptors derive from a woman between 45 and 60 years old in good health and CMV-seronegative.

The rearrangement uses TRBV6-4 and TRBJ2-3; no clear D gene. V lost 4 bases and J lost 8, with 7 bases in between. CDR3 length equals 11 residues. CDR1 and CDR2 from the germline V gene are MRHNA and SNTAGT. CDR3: CASSVGGTQYF. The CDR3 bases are TGTGCCAGCAGTGTTGGCGGTACGCAGTATTTT.

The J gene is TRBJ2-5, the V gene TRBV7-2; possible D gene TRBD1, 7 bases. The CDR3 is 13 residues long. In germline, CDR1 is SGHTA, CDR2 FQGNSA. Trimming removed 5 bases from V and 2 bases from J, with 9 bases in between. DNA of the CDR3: TGTGCCAGCAGCGCGGGACAGCAAGAGACCCAGTACTTC. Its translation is CASSAGQQETQYF.

The CDR3: CASSLDRGTEAFF. Written as DNA, the CDR3 is TGTGCCAGCAGCTTGGACAGGGGAACTGAAGCTTTCTTT. V usage is TRBV5-4 and J usage is TRBJ1-1; 7 nucleotides agree with TRBD1. After removal of 0 bases from V and 5 bases from J, the junction contained 1 base not matched to a gene. This CDR3 has 13 amino acids. Germline V gives CDR1 SGHNT, CDR2 YYREEE (reference sequence).

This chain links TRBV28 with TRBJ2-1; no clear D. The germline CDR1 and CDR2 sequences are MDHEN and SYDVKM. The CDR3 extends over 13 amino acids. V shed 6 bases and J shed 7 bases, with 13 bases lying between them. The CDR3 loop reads CASSRPSGNEQFF. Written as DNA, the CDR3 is TGTGCCAGCAGCCGTCCTTCCGGGAATGAGCAGTTCTTC.

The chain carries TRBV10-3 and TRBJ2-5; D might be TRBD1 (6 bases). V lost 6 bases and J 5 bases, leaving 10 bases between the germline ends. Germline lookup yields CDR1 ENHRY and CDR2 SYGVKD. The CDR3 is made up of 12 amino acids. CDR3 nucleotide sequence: TGTGCCATCAGCCCAACAGGGGAGACCCAGTACTTC. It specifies CAISPTGETQYF.

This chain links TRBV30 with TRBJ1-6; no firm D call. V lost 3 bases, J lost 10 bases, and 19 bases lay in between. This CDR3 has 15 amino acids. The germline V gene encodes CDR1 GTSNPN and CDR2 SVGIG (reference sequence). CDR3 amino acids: CAWRWSGNSGSPLHF. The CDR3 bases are TGTGCCTGGAGGTGGTCAGGCAATTCAGGATCACCCCTCCACTTT.

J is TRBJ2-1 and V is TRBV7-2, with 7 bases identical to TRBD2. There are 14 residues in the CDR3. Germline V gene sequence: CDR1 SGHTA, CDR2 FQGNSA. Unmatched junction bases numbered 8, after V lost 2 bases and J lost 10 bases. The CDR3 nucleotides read TGTGCCAGCAGCTTATTGGGGGGGGGAGCCGAGCAGTTCTTC. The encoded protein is CASSLLGGGAEQFF.

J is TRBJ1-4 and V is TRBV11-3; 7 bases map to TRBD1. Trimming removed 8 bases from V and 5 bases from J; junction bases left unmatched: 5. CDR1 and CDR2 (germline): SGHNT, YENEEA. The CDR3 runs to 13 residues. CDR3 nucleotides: TGTGCCAGCCCCCCAGGGGGGAATGAAAAACTGTTTTTT. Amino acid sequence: CASPPGGNEKLFF.

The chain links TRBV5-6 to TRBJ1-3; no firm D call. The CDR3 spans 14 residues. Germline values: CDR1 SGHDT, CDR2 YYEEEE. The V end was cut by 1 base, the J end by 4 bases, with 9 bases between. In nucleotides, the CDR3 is TGTGCCAGCAGCTTGTACAGATCAGGAAACACCATATATTTT. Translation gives CASSLYRSGNTIYF.